A selection of T cell receptor beta chains follows, all from one sample in a study of OX40 agonist ivuxolimab in advanced cancers. Using immunoSEQ multiplex PCR, the repertoire was profiled, and TCRdb retains in-frame clones only, with some absent. Altogether more than 50,000 clones are present, around 85% being singletons, with the ten largest covering roughly 4%. The sequencing here drew on CD4+ or CD8+ T cells sorted from blood, taken in a trial of the OX40 agonist ivuxolimab. Receptors originate from an adult with an advanced solid tumor such as melanoma, head and neck, liver or kidney cancer. The CDR3 runs from the conserved cysteine through the conserved F or W. The order of the fields is D gene, J gene, V gene, clone size, CDR3 DNA, CDR3 protein. D genes are given only for firm matches. Where a row states a size, it is once, few, many or the class of an expanded clone; other rows omit it.

D gene: TRBD1; J gene: TRBJ2-1; V gene: TRBV30; clone size: .; CDR3 DNA: TGTGCCTGGAGTCCCAAGACAGGGGTTTACAGTGAGCAGTTCTTC; CDR3 protein: CAWSPKTGVYSEQFF
D gene: .; J gene: TRBJ2-7; V gene: TRBV7-3; clone size: .; CDR3 DNA: TGTGTCCACAGATACTGGGGCGAGCGGTACTTC; CDR3 protein: CVHRYWGERYF
D gene: .; J gene: TRBJ2-1; V gene: TRBV19; clone size: .; CDR3 DNA: TGTGCCAGTAGTATAGGGGCCACCACTTCCTACAATGAGCAGTTCTTC; CDR3 protein: CASSIGATTSYNEQFF
D gene: .; J gene: TRBJ2-3; V gene: TRBV7-3; clone size: .; CDR3 DNA: TGTGCCAGCAGCTTAACTAGGACTAGCACAGATACGCAGTATTTT; CDR3 protein: CASSLTRTSTDTQYF
D gene: .; J gene: TRBJ1-3; V gene: TRBV14; clone size: .; CDR3 DNA: TGTGCCAGCAGCGGAGGGGTTAGGTCATTGGTTCCTGGAAACACCATATATTTT; CDR3 protein: CASSGGVRSLVPGNTIYF
D gene: TRBD2; J gene: TRBJ2-1; V gene: TRBV19; clone size: .; CDR3 DNA: TGTGCCAGTAAAGCAATCACTAGCGGGAAGCACAATGAGCAGTTCTTC; CDR3 protein: CASKAITSGKHNEQFF
D gene: TRBD1; J gene: TRBJ1-1; V gene: TRBV6-1; clone size: .; CDR3 DNA: TGTGCCAGCAGTCTAGTAACAGGGGGTCACACTGAAGCTTTCTTT; CDR3 protein: CASSLVTGGHTEAFF
D gene: .; J gene: TRBJ1-3; V gene: TRBV7-9; clone size: few; CDR3 DNA: TGTGCCAGCAGCCTGGGCAGGGTTGAAGCTGGAAACACCATATATTTT; CDR3 protein: CASSLGRVEAGNTIYF
D gene: .; J gene: TRBJ2-3; V gene: TRBV7-2; clone size: .; CDR3 DNA: TGTGCCAGCAGCGCGTACAGCCTAGCCGGCACAGATACGCAGTATTTT; CDR3 protein: CASSAYSLAGTDTQYF
D gene: .; J gene: TRBJ2-7; V gene: TRBV6-5; clone size: .; CDR3 DNA: TGTGCCAGCAGTTACTTCCCCGGGACCCCAGGGAAGGAGCAGTACTTC; CDR3 protein: CASSYFPGTPGKEQYF
D gene: .; J gene: TRBJ2-7; V gene: TRBV21-1; clone size: .; CDR3 DNA: TGTGCCAGCAGTCAAGCGGGCAGGGGGGCCTACGAGCAGTACTTC; CDR3 protein: CASSQAGRGAYEQYF
D gene: .; J gene: TRBJ2-7; V gene: TRBV28; clone size: .; CDR3 DNA: TGTGCCAGCACTCTAACCTCCTACGAGCAGTACTTC; CDR3 protein: CASTLTSYEQYF
D gene: TRBD1; J gene: TRBJ2-1; V gene: TRBV11-2; clone size: .; CDR3 DNA: TGTGCCAGCAGCTTAGGACAGGGTGCAGCCAATGAGCAGTTCTTC; CDR3 protein: CASSLGQGAANEQFF
D gene: .; J gene: TRBJ2-6; V gene: TRBV19; clone size: once; CDR3 DNA: TGTGCCAGTTCAAGAACTCTCCTCACCTCTGGGGCCAACGTCCTGACTTTC; CDR3 protein: CASSRTLLTSGANVLTF
D gene: .; J gene: TRBJ2-1; V gene: TRBV5-4; clone size: .; CDR3 DNA: TGTGCCAGCAGCTGGATGGCCAGACAACAACTTCGGAATGAGCAGTTCTTC; CDR3 protein: CASSWMARQQLRNEQFF
D gene: TRBD1; J gene: TRBJ2-4; V gene: TRBV7-9; clone size: .; CDR3 DNA: TGTGCCAGCAGCTTAGGGACAGGGGGCAGGTCTCTTCAGTACTTC; CDR3 protein: CASSLGTGGRSLQYF
D gene: .; J gene: TRBJ1-1; V gene: TRBV10-3; clone size: .; CDR3 DNA: TGTGCCACTGGACAGAAAATGAACACTGAAGCTTTCTTT; CDR3 protein: CATGQKMNTEAFF
D gene: .; J gene: TRBJ2-2; V gene: TRBV5-1; clone size: .; CDR3 DNA: TGCGCCAGCAGCTTAACGGACCCAACCGGGGAGCTGTTTTTT; CDR3 protein: CASSLTDPTGELFF
D gene: .; J gene: TRBJ1-1; V gene: TRBV4-1; clone size: .; CDR3 DNA: TGCGCCAGCAGCCCCCGGGGGGGGGCAACTTTCTTT; CDR3 protein: CASSPRGGATFF
D gene: TRBD2; J gene: TRBJ2-5; V gene: TRBV2; clone size: large; CDR3 DNA: TGTGCCACCAAACCCGGGAGCGGGAGTGGAGAGACCCAGTACTTC; CDR3 protein: CATKPGSGSGETQYF
D gene: TRBD1; J gene: TRBJ2-7; V gene: TRBV6-6; clone size: .; CDR3 DNA: TGTGCCAGCAGTTCCCGGACAGGGGGTGGCTACGAGCAGTACTTC; CDR3 protein: CASSSRTGGGYEQYF
D gene: .; J gene: TRBJ1-1; V gene: TRBV19; clone size: .; CDR3 DNA: TGTGCCAGTAGTATCCGGGAGGTAGGCCTCTCTGAAGCTTTCTTT; CDR3 protein: CASSIREVGLSEAFF
D gene: .; J gene: TRBJ1-1; V gene: TRBV19; clone size: .; CDR3 DNA: TGTGCCAGTAGTATCGCTCACTCCACCCCCACTGAAGCTTTCTTT; CDR3 protein: CASSIAHSTPTEAFF
D gene: .; J gene: TRBJ2-1; V gene: TRBV7-3; clone size: .; CDR3 DNA: TGTGCCAGCAGCCCCTACTTTAGCGGTTCCTACAATGAGCAGTTCTTC; CDR3 protein: CASSPYFSGSYNEQFF